This T cell receptor beta chain was found in a study of regulatory T cells in long-lasting Graves disease. The time point is: newly diagnosed GD, antithyroid drugs for less than 3 months. Generation of the TCR library employed RNA extracted from PBMCs. This clonotype was found many times. Looked up from germline, CDR1 is SGHTA and CDR2 is FQGNSA. Trimming took off 2 bases at V and 5 bases at J, with 6 bases between the two ends. There are 12 residues in the CDR3. Building of the TCR beta libraries involved iRepertoire HTBI primers and Arm-PCR of CDR3 regions. TCRdb ran MiXCR on the multiplex PCR reads and lists one entry per CDR3 protein. Here the sample spans some 250,000 distinct CDR3 sequences, approximately 20% being singletons. The sample was also reused in another study, on T cells in Graves' hyperthyroidism and ophthalmopathy.

The clonotype was recovered from a young woman with Graves disease. This specimen consisted of peripheral blood mononuclear cells (PBMCs), obtained at new diagnosis, from a patient treated with antithyroid drugs. This sequence joins TRBV7-2 and TRBJ2-5; no definite D call. CDR3 DNA: TGTGCCAGCAGCTTAACCAGGGAGACCCAGTACTTC. Its translation is CASSLTRETQYF.